This TCR beta chain was captured by sequencing in a study of graft-versus-host responses after intestinal transplantation. The study's findings and limits: The study associated peak circulating GvH clone levels with early post-transplant HvG declines.

The junction had 7 bases not matched to a gene; V was cut back by 2 bases and J by 5 bases. From germline, CDR1 is MNHEY and CDR2 SVGAGI. The CDR3 covers 16 residues. Using immunoSEQ multiplex PCR, the repertoire was profiled, and TCRdb retains in-frame clones only, with some absent. The table includes 60,000 to 65,000 clones, approximately 91% detected once. Once graft tissue had been processed, intraepithelial and lamina propria lymphocytes were released. This clone was detected only a few times. What it recognizes is unknown. The sample here was ileum tissue, taken less than 400 days after transplant. The TCR originated in a human patient who received an intestinal transplant, so some T cells may come from the graft donor. This chain links TRBV6-5 with TRBJ2-5, with 11 bases aligning to TRBD2. The CDR3 nucleotides are TGTGCCAGCAGTTACAATAGCGGGGGGGGCGGTGAGACCCAGTACTTC. Translated: CASSYNSGGGGETQYF.